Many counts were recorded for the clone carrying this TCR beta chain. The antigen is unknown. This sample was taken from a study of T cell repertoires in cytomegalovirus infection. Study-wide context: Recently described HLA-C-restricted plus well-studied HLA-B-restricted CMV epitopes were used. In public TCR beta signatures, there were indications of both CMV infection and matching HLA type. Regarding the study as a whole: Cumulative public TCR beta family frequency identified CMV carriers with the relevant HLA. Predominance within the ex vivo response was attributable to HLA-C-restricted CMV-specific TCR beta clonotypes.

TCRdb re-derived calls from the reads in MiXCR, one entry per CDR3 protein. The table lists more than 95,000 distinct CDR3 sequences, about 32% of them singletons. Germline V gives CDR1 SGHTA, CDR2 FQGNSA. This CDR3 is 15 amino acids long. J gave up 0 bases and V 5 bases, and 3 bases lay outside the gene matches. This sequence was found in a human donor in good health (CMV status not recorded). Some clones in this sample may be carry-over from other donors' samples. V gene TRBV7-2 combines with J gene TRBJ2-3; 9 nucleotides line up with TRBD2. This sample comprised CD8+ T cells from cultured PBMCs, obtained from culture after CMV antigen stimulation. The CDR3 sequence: CASSPSGVSTDTQYF. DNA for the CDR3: TGTGCCAGCAGCCCTAGCGGGGTGAGCACAGATACGCAGTATTTT.